This T cell receptor beta chain was sequenced in a study of CD8+CD57+ T cells in acquired aplastic anemia. TCR beta VDJ and CDR3 profiles were obtained from a genomic DNA template. A single record per CDR3 protein comes from TCRdb applying MiXCR to the reads. This sample has over 45,000 distinct CDR3 sequences; about 78% occur once, and the top ten carry around 36%. Germline CDR1 reads SEHNR; CDR2 reads FQNEAQ (reference sequence). This CDR3 is built from 14 residues. Trimming cost V 3 bases and J 5 bases; bases outside gene matches: 5. Source material: sorted CD4+, CD8+, or CD8+CD57+ T cells (not recorded which) from PBMCs. This TCR derives from a human donor in good health, serving as a control. The V gene is TRBV7-9, the J gene TRBJ1-1; 8 bases fit TRBD1. The CDR3, as DNA: TGTGCCAGCAGCTTGTGGACAGGGAGGACTGAAGCTTTCTTT. It yields the protein CASSLWTGRTEAFF.